One and the same sample provided the 21 T cell receptor beta chains below, sequenced in a study of metastatic and nonmetastatic thyroid tumors. TCRdb reassembled clones from the PCR reads with MiXCR. The sample holds roughly 15,000 clones, 23% seen once. Not a single patient had been given any form of treatment at any point before undergoing thyroid surgery. The sequencing sample was made of tumor tissue. These receptors all come from a female donor with papillary thyroid cancer or a benign thyroid nodule (not recorded which). Some clones in this sample may be carry-over from other donors' samples.

The chain carries TRBV20-1 and TRBJ1-2, with 8 nucleotides matching TRBD1. V was clipped by 0 bases and J by 1 base; unmatched bases: 10. The germline gives CDR1 DFQATT, CDR2 SNEGSKA (reference sequence). There are 17 residues in the CDR3. CDR3 DNA: TGCAGTGCTAGAGATCGAGGCTGGACAGGGATTAACTATGGCTACACCTTC. It yields the protein CSARDRGWTGINYGYTF.

With regard to this clone: Other DNA variants within this sample encode the same CDR3. The rearrangement links TRBV5-1 to TRBJ2-1, with D hard to call. Germline values: CDR1 SGHRS, CDR2 YFSETQ. The CDR3 contains 13 residues. Trimming left V 0 bases short and J 6 bases short, with 7 bases between. CDR3 sequence: CASSLGTSNEQFF. The CDR3 nucleotides read TGCGCCAGCAGCTTGGGCACCAGCAATGAGCAGTTCTTC.

J is TRBJ1-2 and V is TRBV19; D gene uncertain. Germline values: CDR1 LNHDA, CDR2 SQIVND (reference sequence). Trimming took 10 bases from V and 8 from J, leaving 8 bases between them. The CDR3 sequence is 9 residues long. The CDR3 protein is CATGPGYTF. The DNA of the CDR3 is TGTGCCACCGGGCCAGGCTACACCTTC.

This clone was found a few times. V is TRBV6-1 and J is TRBJ2-7; D possibly corresponds to TRBD2 (6 bases). Deletions cut 1 base from V and 11 bases from J, with 9 bases between. Germline V gene sequence: CDR1 MNHNS, CDR2 SASEGT. The CDR3 runs 11 residues. The CDR3 nucleotides read TGTGCCAGCAGTGAAGTCTGGGGGGAGTACTTC. It codes for CASSEVWGEYF.

This clone is judged medium-sized. The CDR3 reads CASSKRDRAYYGYTF. The CDR3 DNA sequence: TGTGCCAGCAGCAAAAGGGACAGGGCTTACTATGGCTACACCTTC. J is TRBJ1-2 and V is TRBV6-1; 9 bases map to TRBD1. The CDR3 runs 15 residues. The J segment lost 3 bases and the V segment lost 6 bases, leaving 8 bases of the junction unmatched. Germline CDR1 is MNHNS and CDR2 is SASEGT.

The chain uses TRBV7-2 and TRBJ2-7; 8 nucleotides match TRBD2. This CDR3 comprises 14 residues. From germline, CDR1 is SGHTA and CDR2 FQGNSA. Trimming took 5 bases from V and 6 from J; bases not matched to a gene: 9. This chain's CDR3 is CASSLPTSELEQYF. Written as DNA, the CDR3 is TGTGCCAGCAGCCTACCGACTAGCGAGCTCGAGCAGTACTTC.

CDR3 region: CSASPRERGTDTQYF. In DNA form, the CDR3 reads TGCAGTGCTAGCCCCAGGGAGAGAGGCACAGATACGCAGTATTTT. The genes are TRBV20-1 and TRBJ2-3; tentatively, D is TRBD1 or TRBD2 (5 bases each). Trimming removed 3 bases from V and 1 base from J, with 14 bases in between. The germline V gene has CDR1 DFQATT and CDR2 SNEGSKA (reference sequence). The CDR3 has 15 amino acids.

This rearrangement joins TRBV20-1 to TRBJ2-1; D ambiguous. Trimming shortened V by 0 bases and J by 3 bases, and 15 bases separated the two germline ends. This CDR3 spans 16 amino acids. Germline V gene lookup returns CDR1 DFQATT and CDR2 SNEGSKA (reference sequence). The CDR3: CSARDFDLTSYNEQFF. The CDR3 nucleotides are TGCAGTGCTAGAGATTTTGACCTGACCAGCTACAATGAGCAGTTCTTC.

This clone was detected ten times or more. This chain uses TRBV18 with TRBJ2-3; maybe TRBD1 (6 bases). With 5 bases removed from V and 4 bases from J, the gap between germline ends came to 13 bases. The CDR3 has 14 residues. Germline V gene sequence: CDR1 KGHSH, CDR2 LQKENI. The CDR3 spells CASSLQGQSDTQYF. CDR3 bases: TGTGCCAGCTCATTACAGGGTCAATCAGATACGCAGTATTTT.

This clone has more than one count but fewer than ten. The chain combines TRBV6-1 with TRBJ2-5, with D unclear. Germline CDR1 reads MNHNS; CDR2 reads SASEGT. Trimming pared 7 bases from V and 4 bases from J, leaving 25 bases between. This CDR3 region has 17 residues. Here the CDR3 DNA reads TGTGCCAGCACATTGAGTTCGGGCCTTTTGTGGGCAGAGACCCAGTACTTC. This gives the protein CASTLSSGLLWAETQYF.

At least ten counts were recorded for this clone. The chain uses TRBV4-2 and TRBJ2-3; no reliable D call. Germline CDR1 reads LGHNA; CDR2 reads YNFKEQ. The V and J ends lost 3 bases and 0 bases respectively, with 7 bases between them. The CDR3 sequence is 14 residues long. As DNA, the CDR3 is TGTGCCAGCAGCCACCCCGCGAGCACAGATACGCAGTATTTT. Translating gives CASSHPASTDTQYF.

In its sample, this clone ranks as medium-sized. This sequence joins TRBV7-2 and TRBJ2-7, with TRBD2 matching over 7 bases. CDR3 size: 14 residues. Germline CDR1 reads SGHTA; CDR2 reads FQGNSA. Trimming removed 5 bases from V and 4 bases from J; junction bases left unmatched: 8. DNA for the CDR3: TGTGCCAGCAGCGGCGGGACTATTGTTTACGAGCAGTACTTC. This sequence encodes CASSGGTIVYEQYF.

V usage is TRBV2 and J usage is TRBJ2-3; 14 bases are a match to TRBD2. J gave up 5 bases and V 4 bases, and 8 bases lay outside the gene matches. Germline lookup yields CDR1 SNHLY and CDR2 FYNNEI. The CDR3 is 17 amino acids. CDR3 bases: TGTGCCAGCAGTGTTCGGACTAGCGGGAGGATGAAAGATACGCAGTATTTT. Residues: CASSVRTSGRMKDTQYF.

At least ten counts were recorded for this clone. The genes are TRBV20-1 and TRBJ2-5; the D call may be TRBD1 or TRBD2 (5 bases each). V was trimmed by 1 base and J by 5 bases, leaving 14 bases between them. Looked up from germline, CDR1 is DFQATT and CDR2 is SNEGSKA (reference sequence). This CDR3 has 14 amino acids. The CDR3 region has the DNA TGCAGTGCTAGAGGGGGCGGGTACTGGGAGACCCAGTACTTC. Protein sequence: CSARGGGYWETQYF.

This clone was detected ten times or more. Within the sample, other DNA sequences also encode this same CDR3. The chain employs TRBV20-1 and TRBJ2-7; 7 nucleotides match TRBD2. This CDR3 is 14 amino acids long. With 3 bases clipped from V and 6 bases from J, the junction kept 11 bases outside the gene matches. The V gene's germline CDR1 is DFQATT and CDR2 SNEGSKA (reference sequence). Here the CDR3 reads CSARVWREWGEQYF. CDR3 in DNA: TGCAGTGCTAGGGTCTGGCGGGAGTGGGGCGAGCAGTACTTC.

This clone was recorded at least ten times. The junction departs from the called germline gene at one end, perhaps through a read error. Distinct nucleotide sequences in the sample also encode this CDR3. V usage is TRBV5-1 and J usage is TRBJ1-1, with a weak D call TRBD1 (5 bases). Germline-derived CDR1 and CDR2 are SGHRS and YFSETQ. This CDR3 region has 14 residues. In DNA, the CDR3 is TGCGCCAGCAGCTTGGGGGGAGGGGTCACTGAAGCATTCTTT. Translated: CASSLGGGVTEAFF.

This clone showed up many times. A much larger clone is a single base away; this may be a read error. This specimen includes other DNA sequences encoding the same CDR3. The gene calls are TRBV30 and TRBJ1-3, with unresolved D. CDR1 is GTSNPN, CDR2 SVGIG, per germline (reference sequence). CDR3 size: 12 residues. Here the CDR3 reads CAWSVRGNTIYF. CDR3 nucleotide sequence: TGTGCTTGGAGTGTAAGGGGAAACACCATATATTTT.

This clone was observed a handful of times. The same CDR3 also results from other DNA sequences found in this sample. J is TRBJ2-3 and V is TRBV18; TRBD1 might be the D (6 bases). The CDR3 has 16 residues. Germline lookup yields CDR1 KGHSH and CDR2 LQKENI. V was pared by 6 bases and J by 5 bases, with 21 bases between. Here the CDR3 DNA reads TGTGCCAGCTCCTCAAGCCTGGGGGCAGGCAAAGATACGCAGTATTTT. It encodes CASSSSLGAGKDTQYF.

This clone rates as medium-sized (0.01 to 0.1%). The rearrangement joins TRBV6-1 to TRBJ2-3; TRBD2 might be the D (5 bases). CDR1 is MNHNS, CDR2 SASEGT, per germline. This CDR3 is built from 14 residues. V was cut by 6 bases and J by 0 bases, with 10 bases left in between. CDR3 amino acids: CASSEGFSTDTQYF. The CDR3 nucleotides read TGTGCCAGCAGCGAGGGCTTTAGCACAGATACGCAGTATTTT.

By its share, this clone is medium-sized (0.01 to 0.1%). V gene TRBV19 combines with J gene TRBJ1-6, with a tentative D call TRBD1 (5 bases). Germline V gives CDR1 LNHDA, CDR2 SQIVND (reference sequence). Between the trimmed V and J ends, which lost 5 bases and 7 bases, there was a span of 12 bases. The CDR3 covers 14 residues. CDR3 sequence (DNA): TGTGCCAGTAGTCCCAGGGTGGGGAATTCACCCCTCCACTTT. Amino acids: CASSPRVGNSPLHF.

J is TRBJ2-7 and V is TRBV20-1; TRBD1 might be the D (6 bases). This CDR3 comprises 13 residues. Trimming removed 2 bases at V and 3 bases at J, with 11 bases between. Germline V gene data show CDR1 as DFQATT and CDR2 as SNEGSKA (reference sequence). The CDR3 sequence is CSARRQVLYEQYF. For the CDR3, the DNA is TGCAGTGCTAGAAGACAGGTCCTCTACGAGCAGTACTTC.